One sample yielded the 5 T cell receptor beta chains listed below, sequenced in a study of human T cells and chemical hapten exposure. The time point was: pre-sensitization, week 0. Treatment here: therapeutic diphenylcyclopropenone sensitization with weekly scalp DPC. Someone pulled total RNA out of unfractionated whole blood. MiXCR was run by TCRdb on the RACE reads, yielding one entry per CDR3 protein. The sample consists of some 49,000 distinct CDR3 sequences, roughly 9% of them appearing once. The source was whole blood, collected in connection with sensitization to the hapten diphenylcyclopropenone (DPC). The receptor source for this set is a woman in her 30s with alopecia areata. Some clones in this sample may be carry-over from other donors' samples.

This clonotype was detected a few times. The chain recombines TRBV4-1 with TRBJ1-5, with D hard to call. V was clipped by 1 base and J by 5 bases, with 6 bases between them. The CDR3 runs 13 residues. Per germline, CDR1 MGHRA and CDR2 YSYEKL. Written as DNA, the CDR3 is TGCGCCAGCAGCCAAGGCACGGATCAGCCCCAGCATTTT. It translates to CASSQGTDQPQHF.

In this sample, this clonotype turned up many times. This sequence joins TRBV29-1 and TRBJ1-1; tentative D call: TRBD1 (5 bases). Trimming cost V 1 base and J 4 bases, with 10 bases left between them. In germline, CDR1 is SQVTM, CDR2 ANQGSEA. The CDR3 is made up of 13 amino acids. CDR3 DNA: TGCAGCGTTGAAGGGGGGGAGAGCACTGAAGCTTTCTTT. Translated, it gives CSVEGGESTEAFF.

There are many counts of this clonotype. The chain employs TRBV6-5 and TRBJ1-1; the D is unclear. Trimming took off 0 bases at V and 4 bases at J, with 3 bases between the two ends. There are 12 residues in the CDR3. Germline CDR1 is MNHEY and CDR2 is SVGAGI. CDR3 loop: CASSYSSTEAFF. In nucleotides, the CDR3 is TGTGCCAGCAGTTACTCTTCCACTGAAGCTTTCTTT.

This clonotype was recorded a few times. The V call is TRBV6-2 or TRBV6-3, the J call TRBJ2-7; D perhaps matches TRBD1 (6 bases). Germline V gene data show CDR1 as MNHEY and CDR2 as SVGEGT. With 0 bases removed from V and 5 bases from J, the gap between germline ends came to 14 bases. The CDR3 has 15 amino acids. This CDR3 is CASSYSPGHWDEQYF. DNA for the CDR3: TGTGCCAGCAGTTACTCACCGGGACATTGGGACGAGCAGTACTTC.

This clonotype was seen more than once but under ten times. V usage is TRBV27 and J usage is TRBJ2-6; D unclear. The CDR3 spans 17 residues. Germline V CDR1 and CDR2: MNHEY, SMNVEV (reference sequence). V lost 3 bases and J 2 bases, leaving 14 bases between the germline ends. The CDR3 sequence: CASSFIYRQAGANVLTF. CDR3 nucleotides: TGTGCCAGCAGTTTTATTTATAGACAAGCTGGGGCCAACGTCCTGACTTTC.